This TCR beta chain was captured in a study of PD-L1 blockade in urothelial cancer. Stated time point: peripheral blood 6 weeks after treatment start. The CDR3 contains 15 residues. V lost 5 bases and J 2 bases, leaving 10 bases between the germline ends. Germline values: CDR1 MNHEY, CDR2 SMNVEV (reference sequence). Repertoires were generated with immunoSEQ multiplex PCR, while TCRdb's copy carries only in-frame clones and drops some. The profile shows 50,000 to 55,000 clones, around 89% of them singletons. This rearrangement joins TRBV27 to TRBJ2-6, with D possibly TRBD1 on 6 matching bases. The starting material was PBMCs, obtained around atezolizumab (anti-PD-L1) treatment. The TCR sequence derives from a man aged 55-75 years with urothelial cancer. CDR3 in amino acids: CASSPGTPGANVLTF. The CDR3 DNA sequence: TGTGCCAGCAGTCCGGGGACACCTGGGGCCAACGTCCTGACTTTC.